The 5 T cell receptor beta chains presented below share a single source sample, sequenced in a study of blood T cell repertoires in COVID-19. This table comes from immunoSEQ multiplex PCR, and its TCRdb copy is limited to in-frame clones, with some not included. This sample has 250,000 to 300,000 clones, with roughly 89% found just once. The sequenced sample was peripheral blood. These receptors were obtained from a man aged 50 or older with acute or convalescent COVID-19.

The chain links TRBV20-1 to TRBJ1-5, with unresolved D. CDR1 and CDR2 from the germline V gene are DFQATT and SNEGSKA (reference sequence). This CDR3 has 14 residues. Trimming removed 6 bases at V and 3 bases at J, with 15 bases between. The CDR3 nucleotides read TGCAGTGCCAGTCAGGCCGACCCCAATCAGCCCCAGCATTTT. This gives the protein CSASQADPNQPQHF.

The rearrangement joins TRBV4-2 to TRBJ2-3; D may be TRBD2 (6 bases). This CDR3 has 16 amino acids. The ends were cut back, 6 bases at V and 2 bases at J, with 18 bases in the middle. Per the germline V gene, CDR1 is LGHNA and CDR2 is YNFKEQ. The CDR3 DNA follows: TGTGCCAGCAGTCCTCAGAAGGAGGGAAACACAGATACGCAGTATTTT. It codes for CASSPQKEGNTDTQYF.

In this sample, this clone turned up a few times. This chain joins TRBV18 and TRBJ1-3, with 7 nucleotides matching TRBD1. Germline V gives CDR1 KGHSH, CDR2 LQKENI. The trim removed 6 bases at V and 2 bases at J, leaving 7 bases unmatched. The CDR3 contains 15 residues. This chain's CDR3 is CASSPAQGAGNTIYF. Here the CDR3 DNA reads TGTGCCAGCTCCCCCGCTCAGGGGGCTGGAAACACCATATATTTT.

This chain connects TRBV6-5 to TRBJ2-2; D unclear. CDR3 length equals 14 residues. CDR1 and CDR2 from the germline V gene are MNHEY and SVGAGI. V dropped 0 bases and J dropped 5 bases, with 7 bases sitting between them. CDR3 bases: TGTGCCAGCAGTTACTCGACGAGGACCGGGGAGCTGTTTTTT. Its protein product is CASSYSTRTGELFF.

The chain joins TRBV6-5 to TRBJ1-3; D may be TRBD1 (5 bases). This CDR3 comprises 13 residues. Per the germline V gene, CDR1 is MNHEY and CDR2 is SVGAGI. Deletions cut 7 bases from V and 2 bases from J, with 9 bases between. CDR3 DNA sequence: TGTGCCAGCATCCCCAGGGCTGGAAACACCATATATTTT. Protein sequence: CASIPRAGNTIYF.